This TCR beta chain comes out of a study of CD8+ T cells in alopecia areata. Whole-study context: Treated patients swallowed 5 to 10 mg of oral tofacitinib twice daily.

Study-wide points: Tofacitinib did not eliminate many expanded lesional clones from scalp or blood. Scalp sequencing captures resident alphabeta T cells of normal skin too.

Reverse transcription of extracted RNA yielded cDNA, which provided the sequencing template. Measured with immunoSEQ multiplex PCR; TCRdb has only the in-frame clones, and not every one. The sample has 130,000 or so clones, around 60% seen once. The CDR3 is 18 residues long. The germline CDR1 and CDR2 sequences are SQVTM and ANQGSEA. V trimming: 6 bases; J trimming: 0 bases; junction bases outside the gene matches: 12. The sample's treatment: oral pan-JAK inhibitor, 5-10 mg twice daily. This clone was seen more than once but under ten times. Its antigen is not identified. This rearrangement joins TRBV29-1 to TRBJ2-1; 12 nucleotides line up with TRBD2. This material consisted of CD4+ T cells sorted from blood, taken at week 4, from a patient treated with tofacitinib. The TCR comes from a human donor with alopecia areata. The CDR3 here is CSVHGLAGKSGSYNEQFF. CDR3 DNA: TGCAGCGTCCACGGACTAGCGGGAAAATCCGGCTCCTACAATGAGCAGTTCTTC.